This TCR beta chain is from a study of T cell responses to AZD1222 COVID-19 vaccine. At the level of the study: Researchers grouped second doses given at about 4 or about 12 weeks into one pool. Study-level points and caveats: Clonal diversity was possibly underestimated, and white British individuals and females predominated among donors. Repertoires were collected only later (after the peak T cell response had occurred). Seropositive status at baseline applied to only five to seven AZD1222 recipients.

Germline values: CDR1 MNHEY, CDR2 SVGEGT. Trimming removed 2 bases from V and 3 bases from J; junction bases left unmatched: 12. This CDR3 spans 19 amino acids. The repertoire was sequenced with immunoSEQ multiplex PCR; TCRdb's copy has only in-frame clones and lacks some. The sample holds about 140,000 clones, roughly 90% seen once. In regard to this clone: Its specificity is unknown.

V usage is TRBV6-2 or TRBV6-3 and J usage is TRBJ1-6, with TRBD1 identical over 8 bases. The sequence was collected from an adult in good health. Sequencing was performed on peripheral blood, taken on day 0 of AZD1222 vaccination. In nucleotides, the CDR3 is TGTGCCAGCAGTTACCACAGGGGGACAGAGAAGAGCTATAATTCACCCCTCCACTTT. Translated, it gives CASSYHRGTEKSYNSPLHF.